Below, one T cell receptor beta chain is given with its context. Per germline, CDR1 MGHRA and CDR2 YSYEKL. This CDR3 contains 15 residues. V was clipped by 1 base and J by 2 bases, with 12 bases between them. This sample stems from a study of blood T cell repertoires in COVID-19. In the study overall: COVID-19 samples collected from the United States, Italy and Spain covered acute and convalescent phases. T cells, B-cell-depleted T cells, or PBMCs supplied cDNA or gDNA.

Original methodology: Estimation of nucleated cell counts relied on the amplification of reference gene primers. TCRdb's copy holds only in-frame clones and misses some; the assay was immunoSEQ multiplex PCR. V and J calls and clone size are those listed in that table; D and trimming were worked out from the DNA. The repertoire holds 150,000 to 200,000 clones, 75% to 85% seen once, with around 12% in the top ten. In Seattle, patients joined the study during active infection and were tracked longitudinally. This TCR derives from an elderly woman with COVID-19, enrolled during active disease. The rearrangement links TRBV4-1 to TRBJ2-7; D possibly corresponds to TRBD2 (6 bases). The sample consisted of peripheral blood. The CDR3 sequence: CASSQVDGGAYEQYF. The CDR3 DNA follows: TGCGCCAGCAGCCAAGTTGACGGGGGTGCCTACGAGCAGTACTTC.